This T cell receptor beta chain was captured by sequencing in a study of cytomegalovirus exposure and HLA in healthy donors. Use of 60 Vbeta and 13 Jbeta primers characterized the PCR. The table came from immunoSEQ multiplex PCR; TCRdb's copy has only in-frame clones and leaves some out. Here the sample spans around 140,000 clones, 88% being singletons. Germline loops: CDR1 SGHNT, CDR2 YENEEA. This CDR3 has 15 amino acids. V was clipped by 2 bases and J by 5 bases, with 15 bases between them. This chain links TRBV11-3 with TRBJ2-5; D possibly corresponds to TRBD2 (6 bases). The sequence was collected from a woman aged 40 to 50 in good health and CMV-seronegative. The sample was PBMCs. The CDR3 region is CASSLSYGRWETQYF. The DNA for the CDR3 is TGTGCCAGCAGCTTAAGTTACGGGAGATGGGAGACCCAGTACTTC.